This record concerns one TCR beta chain sequence. Libraries for TCRalpha and TCRbeta carried sample barcodes and unique molecular identifiers via 5'RACE. TCRdb re-analysed the 5' RACE reads in MiXCR, keeping a single row per CDR3 protein. In the table there are 190,000 or so distinct CDR3 sequences, about 10% of which are singletons. This entry belongs to a study of T-cell memory formation after mild COVID-19. Trimming cost V 6 bases and J 0 bases, with 24 bases left between them. This CDR3 is built from 19 residues. The germline V gene has CDR1 LNHDA and CDR2 SQIVND (reference sequence). V gene TRBV19 combines with J gene TRBJ1-3; tentatively, D is TRBD1 (5 bases). The TCR originated in a man younger than 30 who had mild COVID-19 (a few samples of this study predate the infection). Cell type and time point are not known. Material: PBMCs or a T cell subset sorted from them (not recorded which). This CDR3 reads CASRELGRNSYFSGNTIYF. The CDR3 coding sequence is TGTGCCAGTAGGGAATTGGGACGGAACAGCTACTTCTCTGGAAACACCATATATTTT.